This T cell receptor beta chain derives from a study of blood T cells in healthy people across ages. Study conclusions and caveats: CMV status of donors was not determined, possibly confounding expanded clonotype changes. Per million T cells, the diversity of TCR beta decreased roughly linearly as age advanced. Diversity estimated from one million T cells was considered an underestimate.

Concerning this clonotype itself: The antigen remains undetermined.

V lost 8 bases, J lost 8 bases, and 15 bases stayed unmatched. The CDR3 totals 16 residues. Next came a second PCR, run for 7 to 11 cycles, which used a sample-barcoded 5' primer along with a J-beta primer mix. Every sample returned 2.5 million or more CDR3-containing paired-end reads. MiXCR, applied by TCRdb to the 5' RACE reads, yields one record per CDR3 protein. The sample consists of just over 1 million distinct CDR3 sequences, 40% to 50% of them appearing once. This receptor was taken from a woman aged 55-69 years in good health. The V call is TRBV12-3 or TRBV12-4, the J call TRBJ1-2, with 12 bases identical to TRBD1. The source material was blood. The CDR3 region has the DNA TGTGCCAGCGGTGTCGGGACAGGGGGCCGCGTGTCCGGCTACACCTTC. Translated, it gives CASGVGTGGRVSGYTF.